What follows are 3 T cell receptor beta chains derived from one specimen sequenced in a study of blood T cell repertoires in COVID-19. The data were produced by immunoSEQ multiplex PCR, yet TCRdb's version contains in-frame clones alone and is incomplete. The sample has 450,000 or so clones, 70% to 90% seen once. The sequenced sample was peripheral blood. These receptors all come from a man aged 18 to 29 with COVID-19, enrolled during active disease.

The J gene is TRBJ2-4, the V gene TRBV7-9, with TRBD1 as a possible D gene (6 bases). V was trimmed by 6 bases and J by 3 bases, leaving 9 bases between them. Germline loops: CDR1 SEHNR, CDR2 FQNEAQ (reference sequence). The CDR3 runs 13 residues. CDR3 DNA: TGTGCCAGCAGTGGGGGACACAAAAACATTCAGTACTTC. Amino acid sequence: CASSGGHKNIQYF.

Here the CDR3 DNA reads TGCGCCAGCAGCTTGGACGGGCCTGGGGCGAACTATGGCTACACCTTC. This translates into CASSLDGPGANYGYTF. The V call is TRBV5-1, the J call TRBJ1-2, with a weak D call TRBD1 (5 bases). The V end was cut by 0 bases, the J end by 2 bases, with 14 bases between. The V gene's germline CDR1 is SGHRS and CDR2 YFSETQ. The CDR3 has 16 residues. The whole variable domain, remainder taken from reference TRBV5-1 and TRBJ1-2, is KAGVTQTPRYLIKTRGQQVTLSCSPISGHRSVSWYQQTPGQGLQFLFEYFSETQRNKGNFPGRFSGRQFSNSRSEMNVSTLELGDSALYLCASSLDGPGANYGYTFGSGTRLTVV.

V and J are TRBV5-4 and TRBJ2-7; TRBD1 agrees at 9 bases. Looked up from germline, CDR1 is SGHNT and CDR2 is YYREEE (reference sequence). The CDR3 consists of 14 residues. The J segment lost 3 bases and the V segment lost 4 bases, leaving 5 bases of the junction unmatched. The DNA of the CDR3 is TGTGCCAGCAGCCAGACAGGGGGTAGCTACGAGCAGTACTTC. Translated: CASSQTGGSYEQYF.